The 5 T cell receptor beta chains below were found in one sample sequenced in a study of Graves' ophthalmopathy and Graves' hyperthyroidism. Transcripts of RNA were the source for amplifying TCR beta CDR3 regions. HTBI primers were used in a first-round RT-PCR, which preceded a second-round multiplex PCR. TCRdb reprocessed the multiplex PCR reads with MiXCR, giving one entry per CDR3 protein. The table shows hundreds of thousands of distinct CDR3 sequences, with roughly two fifths occurring only once. The sequenced sample was peripheral blood. The receptor source for this set is an adult man with Graves' ophthalmopathy.

Ten or more counts support this clonotype. The chain is built from TRBV9 and TRBJ1-2; 12 nucleotides line up with TRBD1. This CDR3 contains 13 residues. CDR1 and CDR2 (germline): SGDLS, YYNGEE. V gave up 3 bases and J gave up 6 bases; unmatched junction bases: 0. Written as DNA, the CDR3 is TGTGCCAGCAGCGGGGACAGGGGGCATGGCTACACCTTC. Its protein product is CASSGDRGHGYTF.

The chain uses TRBV10-3 and TRBJ2-7; the D gene is possibly TRBD1 (5 bases). This CDR3 contains 13 residues. The germline CDR1 and CDR2 sequences are ENHRY and SYGVKD. Trimming took 3 bases from V and 6 from J, leaving 12 bases between them. CDR3: CAISDGAGGEQYF. The DNA for the CDR3 is TGTGCCATCAGTGATGGGGCTGGCGGCGAGCAGTACTTC.

The V call is TRBV7-2, the J call TRBJ1-1; the match to TRBD1 covers 9 bases. The germline gives CDR1 SGHTA, CDR2 FQGNSA. This CDR3 region has 16 residues. Trimming cost V 4 bases and J 0 bases; bases outside gene matches: 6. The CDR3 here is CASSSQGAHMNTEAFF. The CDR3 bases are TGTGCCAGCAGCTCACAGGGGGCGCACATGAACACTGAAGCTTTCTTT.

This chain joins TRBV29-1 and TRBJ1-5, with TRBD1 matching 12 bases. V lost 7 bases and J lost 4; bases outside the gene matches: 5. Germline V gene data show CDR1 as SQVTM and CDR2 as ANQGSEA. The CDR3 is made up of 14 amino acids. CDR3 region: CSAGTGGHNQPQHF. CDR3 DNA: TGCAGCGCGGGGACAGGGGGCCATAATCAGCCCCAGCATTTT.

This sequence joins TRBV5-8 and TRBJ2-5; D possibly matches TRBD1 or TRBD2 (5 bases each). The end of the DNA aligns better with TRBJ2-7, so the J call may be wrong. Per the germline V gene, CDR1 is SGHTS and CDR2 is YDEGEE. The CDR3 length is 16 residues. CDR3 protein: CASSLVPGPQTYEQYF. For the CDR3, the DNA is TGTGCCAGCAGCTTGGTCCCGGGACCACAGACCTACGAGCAGTACTTC.